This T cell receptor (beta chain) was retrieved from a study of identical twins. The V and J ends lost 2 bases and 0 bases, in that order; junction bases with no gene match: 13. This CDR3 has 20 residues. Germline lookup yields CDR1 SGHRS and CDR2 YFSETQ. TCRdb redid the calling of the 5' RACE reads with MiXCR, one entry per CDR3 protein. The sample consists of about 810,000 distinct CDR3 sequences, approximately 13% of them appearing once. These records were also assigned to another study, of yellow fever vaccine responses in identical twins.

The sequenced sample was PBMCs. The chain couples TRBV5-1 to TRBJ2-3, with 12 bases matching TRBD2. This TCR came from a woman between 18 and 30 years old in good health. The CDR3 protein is CASSFGLAGYLTQSTDTQYF. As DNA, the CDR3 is TGCGCCAGCAGCTTTGGACTAGCGGGATACCTTACGCAAAGCACAGATACGCAGTATTTT. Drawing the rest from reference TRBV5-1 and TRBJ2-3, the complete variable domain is KAGVTQTPRYLIKTRGQQVTLSCSPISGHRSVSWYQQTPGQGLQFLFEYFSETQRNKGNFPGRFSGRQFSNSRSEMNVSTLELGDSALYLCASSFGLAGYLTQSTDTQYFGPGTRLTVL.